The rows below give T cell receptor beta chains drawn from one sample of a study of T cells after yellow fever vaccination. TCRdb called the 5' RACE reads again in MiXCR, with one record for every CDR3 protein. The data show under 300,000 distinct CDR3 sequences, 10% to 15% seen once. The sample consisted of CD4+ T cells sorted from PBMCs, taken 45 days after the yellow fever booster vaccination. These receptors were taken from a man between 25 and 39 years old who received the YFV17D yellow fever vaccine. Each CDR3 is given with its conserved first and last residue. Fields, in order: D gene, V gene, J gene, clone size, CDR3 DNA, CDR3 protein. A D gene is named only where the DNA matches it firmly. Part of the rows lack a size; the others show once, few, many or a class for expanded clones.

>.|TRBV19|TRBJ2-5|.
TGTGCCAGTAGTAGGTTAACACAAGAGACCCAGTACTTC
CASSRLTQETQYF
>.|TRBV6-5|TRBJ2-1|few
TGTGCCAGCAGTTCTCCGGGTTTCGAGAATGAGCAGTTCTTC
CASSSPGFENEQFF
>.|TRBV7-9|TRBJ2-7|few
TGTGCCAGCAGTTCTGCATCCTACGAGCAGTACTTC
CASSSASYEQYF
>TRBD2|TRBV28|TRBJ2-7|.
TGTGCCAGTCGGGGAGGGCCCCACGAGCAGTACTTC
CASRGGPHEQYF
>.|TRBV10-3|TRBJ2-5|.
TGTGCCACCAACCCGGGACTCACTGGGGGGACCCAGTACTTC
CATNPGLTGGTQYF
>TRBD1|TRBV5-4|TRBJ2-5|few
TGTGCCAGCAGCTTAGGACAGGGACTCCAAGAGACCCAGTACTTC
CASSLGQGLQETQYF
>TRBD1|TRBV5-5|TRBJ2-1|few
TGTGCCAGCAGCTCGGGACAGGGGTACAATGAGCAGTTCTTC
CASSSGQGYNEQFF
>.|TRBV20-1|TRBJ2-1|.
TGCAGTGCTAGACACAACCTGGGCAATGAGCAGTTCTTC
CSARHNLGNEQFF
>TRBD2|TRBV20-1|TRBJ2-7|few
TGCAGTGCTAGGGGGGGGAGGAGCTCCTACGAGCAGTACTTC
CSARGGRSSYEQYF
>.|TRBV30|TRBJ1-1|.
TGTGCCTGGAGTGTACTAGGGGGCACTGAAGCTTTCTTT
CAWSVLGGTEAFF
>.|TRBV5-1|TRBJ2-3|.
TGCGCCAGCAGCCTTACCAGGTCCTCCTTGAGTGTAGATACGCAGTATTTT
CASSLTRSSLSVDTQYF
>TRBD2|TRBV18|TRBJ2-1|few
TGTGCCAGCTCACCAGTTCTAGCGGGACCGCCTAATGAGCAGTTCTTC
CASSPVLAGPPNEQFF
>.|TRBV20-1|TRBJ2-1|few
TGCAGTGTCCTACCTAAAGGGAAATACAATGAGCAGTTCTTC
CSVLPKGKYNEQFF
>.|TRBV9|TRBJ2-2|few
TGTGCCAGCAGCGTAGTTGGGGCTGGGAACACCGGGGAGCTGTTTTTT
CASSVVGAGNTGELFF
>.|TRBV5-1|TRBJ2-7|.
TGCGCCAGCAGCTTGGGACAGGTAGGCGGGGGCGAGCAGTACTTC
CASSLGQVGGGEQYF
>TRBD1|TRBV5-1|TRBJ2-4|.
TGCGCCAGCAGCAGCAACAGGGGTGCCAAAAACATTCAGTACTTC
CASSSNRGAKNIQYF
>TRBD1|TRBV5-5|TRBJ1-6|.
TGTGCCAGCAGCTTGCCCGGGACAGGCCATTCACCCCTCCACTTT
CASSLPGTGHSPLHF
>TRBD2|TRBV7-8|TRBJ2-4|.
TGTGCCAGCAGCTCACTAGCGGGAGTAGTCAAAAACATTCAGTACTTC
CASSSLAGVVKNIQYF
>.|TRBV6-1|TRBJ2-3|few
TGTGCCAGCAGCCTCCCACAGACCTCGGCAGATACGCAGTATTTT
CASSLPQTSADTQYF
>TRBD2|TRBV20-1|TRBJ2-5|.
TGCAGTGCTAGTGATGTTGGTAGCGGGAAGACCCAGTACTTC
CSASDVGSGKTQYF
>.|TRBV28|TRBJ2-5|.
TGTGCCAGCAGTGCCCGGAGGCCAGGACAAGAGACCCAGTACTTC
CASSARRPGQETQYF